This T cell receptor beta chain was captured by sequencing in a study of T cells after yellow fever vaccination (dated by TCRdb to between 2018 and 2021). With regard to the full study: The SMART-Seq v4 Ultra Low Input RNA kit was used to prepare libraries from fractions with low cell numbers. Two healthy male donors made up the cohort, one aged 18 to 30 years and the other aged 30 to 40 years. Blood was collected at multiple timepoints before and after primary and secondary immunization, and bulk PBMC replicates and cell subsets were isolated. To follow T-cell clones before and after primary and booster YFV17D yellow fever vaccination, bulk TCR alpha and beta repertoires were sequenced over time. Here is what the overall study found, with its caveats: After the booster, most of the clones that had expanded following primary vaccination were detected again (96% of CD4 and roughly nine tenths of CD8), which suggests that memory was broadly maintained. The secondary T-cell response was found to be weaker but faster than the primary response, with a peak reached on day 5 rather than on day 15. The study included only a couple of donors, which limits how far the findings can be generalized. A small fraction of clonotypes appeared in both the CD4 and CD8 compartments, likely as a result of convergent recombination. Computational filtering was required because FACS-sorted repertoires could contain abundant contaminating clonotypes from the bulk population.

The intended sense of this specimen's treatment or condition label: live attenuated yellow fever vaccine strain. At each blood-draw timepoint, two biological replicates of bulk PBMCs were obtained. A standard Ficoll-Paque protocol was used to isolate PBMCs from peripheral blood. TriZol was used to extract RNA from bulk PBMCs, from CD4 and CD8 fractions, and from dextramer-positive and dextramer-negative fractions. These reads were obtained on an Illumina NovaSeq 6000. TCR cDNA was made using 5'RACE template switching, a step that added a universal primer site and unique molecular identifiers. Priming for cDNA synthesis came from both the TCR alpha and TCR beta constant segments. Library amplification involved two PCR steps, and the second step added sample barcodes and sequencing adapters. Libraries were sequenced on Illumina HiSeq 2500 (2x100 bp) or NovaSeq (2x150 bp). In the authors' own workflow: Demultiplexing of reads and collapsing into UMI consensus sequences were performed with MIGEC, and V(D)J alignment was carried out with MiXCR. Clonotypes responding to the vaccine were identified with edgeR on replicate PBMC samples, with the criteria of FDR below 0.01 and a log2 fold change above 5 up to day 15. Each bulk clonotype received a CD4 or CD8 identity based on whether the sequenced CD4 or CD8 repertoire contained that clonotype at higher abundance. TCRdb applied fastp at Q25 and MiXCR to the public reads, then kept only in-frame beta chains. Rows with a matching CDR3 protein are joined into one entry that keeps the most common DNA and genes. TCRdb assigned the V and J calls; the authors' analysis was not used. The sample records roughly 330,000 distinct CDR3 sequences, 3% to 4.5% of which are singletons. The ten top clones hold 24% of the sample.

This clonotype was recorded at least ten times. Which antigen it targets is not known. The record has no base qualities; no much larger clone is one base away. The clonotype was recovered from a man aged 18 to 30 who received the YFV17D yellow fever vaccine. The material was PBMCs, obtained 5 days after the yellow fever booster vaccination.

The DNA reads TGTGCCAGCAGCTTAGCAGGGGTCGCTGAAGCTTTCTTT. It encodes CASSLAGVAEAFF. The sequence joins TRBV7-9 to TRBJ1-1; D gene: possibly TRBD1, on 5 matching bases. V drops 0 bases and J drops 6 bases, leaving 8 bases in between. As encoded in the germline V gene (reference sequence), CDR1 is SEHNR while CDR2 is FQNEAQ. The CDR3 sequence holds 13 residues, the cysteine and phenylalanine included. Solely the CDR3 DNA is kept, with 39 bases framed from the first base.